This TCR beta chain emerged from a study of T cell repertoires in cytomegalovirus infection. The overall study: Public TCR beta signatures marked donors with CMV infection and the matching HLA. The study's findings and limits: HLA-C-restricted TCR beta clonotypes specific for CMV led the ex vivo response. Summed frequency of shared TCR beta families picked out CMV carriers who also had the relevant HLA.

Via MiXCR, TCRdb re-called the reads, giving one row per CDR3 protein. The table records some 230,000 distinct CDR3 sequences, approximately 24% of them present only once. Germline CDR1 is SGHNT and CDR2 is YYREEE (reference sequence). The CDR3 covers 14 residues. V was pared by 1 base and J by 5 bases, with 13 bases between. Turning to this clonotype: What it recognizes is unknown.

The chain uses TRBV5-4 and TRBJ2-7; D unclear. The sample consisted of CD8+ T cells from PBMCs. The TCR originated in a human donor in good health (CMV status not recorded). Some clones in this sample may be carry-over from other donors' samples. CDR3 nucleotides: TGTGCCAGCAGCTTGCCGGCAGGTTCCCACGAGCAGTACTTC. It yields the protein CASSLPAGSHEQYF. The full variable domain, its missing parts supplied by reference TRBV5-4 and TRBJ2-7, is ETGVTQSPTHLIKTRGQQVTLRCSSQSGHNTVSWYQQALGQGPQFIFQYYREEENGRGNFPPRFSGLQFPNYSSELNVNALELDDSALYLCASSLPAGSHEQYFGPGTRLTVT.